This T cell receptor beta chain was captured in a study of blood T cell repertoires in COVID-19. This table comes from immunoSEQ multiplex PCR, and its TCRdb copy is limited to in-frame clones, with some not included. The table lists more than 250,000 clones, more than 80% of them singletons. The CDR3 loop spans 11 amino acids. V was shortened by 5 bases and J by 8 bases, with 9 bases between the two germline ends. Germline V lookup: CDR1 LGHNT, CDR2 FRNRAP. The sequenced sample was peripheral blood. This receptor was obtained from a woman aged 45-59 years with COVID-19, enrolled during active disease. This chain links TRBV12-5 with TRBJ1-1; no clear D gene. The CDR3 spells CASGQAKEAFF. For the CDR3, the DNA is TGTGCTAGTGGTCAAGCGAAGGAAGCTTTCTTT.